This T cell receptor (beta chain) derives from a study of T cell changes during pregnancy in multiple sclerosis. The CDR3 runs to 16 residues. Germline CDR1 reads KGHSH; CDR2 reads LQKENI. After removal of 5 bases from V and 3 bases from J, the junction contained 10 bases not matched to a gene. Here immunoSEQ multiplex PCR was the method, and the copy in TCRdb shows in-frame clones only, minus some. The table has over 50,000 clones, around nine tenths seen once. Material for sequencing was peripheral blood from another person, used as feeder cells. The origin of this receptor is a human donor whose cells served as feeder cells for cultures in a pregnancy study. V usage is TRBV18 and J usage is TRBJ2-3; 8 nucleotides match TRBD2. CDR3 loop: CASSVLSGRWTDTQYF. The DNA of the CDR3 is TGTGCCAGCTCAGTACTAAGCGGGAGATGGACAGATACGCAGTATTTT.